This T cell receptor (beta chain) was recovered during a study of cytotoxic CD8 clonotypes in ibrutinib-treated CLL. Study results and caveats: While tracking circulating CD8+ T-cell counts, baseline clonality exceeded that of age-matched healthy donors. The study found clonality rose at ibrutinib response, then fell toward baseline at progression.

Profiling relied on immunoSEQ multiplex PCR, and the TCRdb table lists in-frame clones only, not all of them. Of 100,000 to 150,000 clones listed, 70% to 90% are singletons. The V segment lost 6 bases and the J segment 7 bases; nucleotides outside the gene matches: 10. CDR1 is MNHNS, CDR2 SASEGT, per germline. The CDR3 is 15 residues long. Genomic DNA for TCR beta libraries, roughly 2 micrograms, came from cryopreserved PBMCs. A note on this clone: What it recognizes is unknown.

The material sequenced was PBMCs, taken after 24 months of ibrutinib treatment. The sequence came from a human donor with chronic lymphocytic leukemia. V and J are TRBV6-1 and TRBJ1-1, with 11 bases aligning to TRBD1. CDR3 DNA sequence: TGTGCCAGCAGAACCGGACAGGGGGCCGGTGGTGAAGCTTTCTTT. Its translation: CASRTGQGAGGEAFF.